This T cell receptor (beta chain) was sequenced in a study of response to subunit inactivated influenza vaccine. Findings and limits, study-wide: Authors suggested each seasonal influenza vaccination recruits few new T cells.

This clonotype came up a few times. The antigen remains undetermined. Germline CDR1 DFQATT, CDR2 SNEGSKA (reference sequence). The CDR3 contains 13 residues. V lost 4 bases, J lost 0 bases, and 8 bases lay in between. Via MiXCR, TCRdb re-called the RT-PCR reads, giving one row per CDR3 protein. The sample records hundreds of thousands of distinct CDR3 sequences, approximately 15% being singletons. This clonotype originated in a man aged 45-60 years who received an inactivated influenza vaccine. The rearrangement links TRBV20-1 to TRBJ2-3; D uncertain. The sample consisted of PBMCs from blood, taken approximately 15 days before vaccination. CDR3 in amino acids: CSAIKSSTDTQYF. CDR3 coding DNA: TGCAGTGCTATCAAGTCTAGCACAGATACGCAGTATTTT.